The present TCR beta chain was sequenced within a study of blood T cells in healthy people across ages. With respect to this clonotype: Its specificity is unknown. The junction departs from the called germline gene at one end, perhaps through a read error.

Study-wide points: As naive T cell percentage varied, TCR beta diversity correlated strongly with it. Age showed a roughly linear inverse relationship with TCR beta diversity per million T cells.

Germline CDR1 and CDR2: SQVTM and ANQGSEA. The length of the CDR3 is 14 residues. Through a sample-barcoded 5' primer and a J-beta primer mix, a second PCR was run for roughly 7 to 11 cycles. TCRdb processed the 5' RACE reads anew with MiXCR; each CDR3 protein has one entry. This repertoire shows about 1.8 million distinct CDR3 sequences, around 50% found once; its top ten account for 2.1%. This rearrangement joins TRBV29-1 to TRBJ2-1; a weak D match, TRBD2 (5 bases). Input material: blood. This receptor was taken from a woman aged 40 to 49 in good health. Here the CDR3 DNA reads TGCAGCGTCGTAGCGCGGCCCTCCTACAATGGGCAGTTCTTC. It yields the protein CSVVARPSYNGQFF.